This T cell receptor beta chain was sequenced for a study of OX40 agonist ivuxolimab in advanced cancers. Of note for this clone: Its specificity is unknown.

TCRdb's copy holds only in-frame clones and misses some; the assay was immunoSEQ multiplex PCR. This sample has about 66,000 clones; about 90% occur once, and the top ten carry around 0.31%. Study results and limitations: With doses of 0.1-3.0 mg/kg, partial responders showed among the lowest clonal expansion. CD8+ T cells averaged more expanded clones than CD4+.

V was pared by 4 bases and J by 0 bases, with 6 bases of the junction left unmatched. The CDR3 covers 16 residues. Germline V lookup: CDR1 SGHTA, CDR2 FQGNSA. The receptor comes from an adult with an advanced solid tumor such as melanoma, head and neck, liver or kidney cancer. Material: CD4+ or CD8+ T cells sorted from blood, obtained in a trial of the OX40 agonist ivuxolimab. The genes are TRBV7-2 and TRBJ2-1, with TRBD2 identical over 7 bases. The CDR3 DNA sequence: TGTGCCAGCAGCTACCCTCTAGCGGTCTCCTACAATGAGCAGTTCTTC. This encodes CASSYPLAVSYNEQFF.